The subject of this entry is one T cell receptor beta chain. Its antigen is still unknown. Trimming took 5 bases from V and 5 from J; bases not matched to a gene: 4. Germline V lookup: CDR1 SNHLY, CDR2 FYNNEI. The CDR3 consists of 13 residues. These data are taken from a study of shared clonotypes between healthy human individuals. Study-level background: Each donor contributed plates that comprised three CD4 naive, three CD4 memory, two CD8 naive and one CD8 memory.

Execution of the assay was at deep level. TCRdb's table, derived via immunoSEQ multiplex PCR, lists solely in-frame clones and lacks some. The sample records some 2.1 million clones, 93% being singletons. Findings and limits, study-wide: Some naive CD4 clonotypes, roughly 5%, turned up in common across a handful of donors. Expectations were that clonotype sharing among donors would be affected by sequencing depth.

CD45RO-negative, CCR7-positively selected cells formed the naive CD8 fraction, excluding terminally differentiated effector memory CD45RA+ cells. The specimen sequenced was naive CD8+ T cells from PBMCs. The chain employs TRBV2 and TRBJ2-5; 8 bases are a match to TRBD1. The TCR sequence derives from a man aged 18 to 29 in good health. Some clones in this sample may be carry-over from other donors' samples. CDR3 DNA: TGTGCCAGCAGTCCGGACAGGGTTGAGACCCAGTACTTC. Protein: CASSPDRVETQYF.